What follows is one T cell receptor (beta chain) and its context. What it binds is not known. The assay was immunoSEQ multiplex PCR, and TCRdb's table has in-frame clones only and misses some. The repertoire holds about 61,000 clones, with around 92% as singletons. The data were obtained in a study of OX40 agonist ivuxolimab in advanced cancers. Study information: Three patients, one with hepatocellular carcinoma and two with cutaneous melanoma, responded partially. Study-level points and caveats: Clones of CD4+ and CD8+ blood T cells grew by week 6 at doses of 0.1 to 3.0 mg/kg. Expanded peripheral T cell antigen specificity was not determined.

The sampling schedule covered blood at baseline, cycle 4 day 1, and cycle 7 day 1. The junction had 14 bases not matched to a gene; V was cut back by 5 bases and J by 6 bases. The CDR3 has 16 residues. Looked up from germline, CDR1 is SEHNR and CDR2 is FQNEAQ (reference sequence). The sequence was obtained from an adult with an advanced solid tumor such as melanoma, head and neck, liver or kidney cancer. This chain links TRBV7-9 with TRBJ2-3, with 7 bases fitting TRBD2. The starting material was CD4+ or CD8+ T cells sorted from blood, obtained in a trial of the OX40 agonist ivuxolimab. This CDR3 reads CASSPKRGQLGDTQYF. The CDR3 nucleotides read TGTGCCAGCAGCCCGAAGCGGGGTCAACTCGGGGATACGCAGTATTTT.